These T cell receptor beta chains were read from a single sample in a study of T cells in Graves' hyperthyroidism and ophthalmopathy. TCRdb re-called the multiplex PCR reads through MiXCR, storing one row per CDR3 protein. The sample has about 300,000 distinct CDR3 sequences, about an eighth seen once. Sequencing was carried out using blood. These receptor sequences come from a woman under 40 with Graves' hyperthyroidism that later progressed to Graves' ophthalmopathy. Both conserved end residues are part of each CDR3. A D gene is named only where the DNA matches it firmly. Only some rows state a clone size, as once, few, many or a class for expanded clones.

v_call,clone_size,j_call,d_call,cdr3_nt,cdr3_aa
TRBV4-1,-,TRBJ2-7,-,TGCGCCAGCAGCCAAGAAGGCGGGGACTGGACTACAACCTACGAGCAGTACTTC,CASSQEGGDWTTTYEQYF
TRBV7-2,many,TRBJ2-5,TRBD2,TGTGCCAGCAGTTCCGGGAGGGTACAAGAGACCCAGTACTTC,CASSSGRVQETQYF
TRBV9,few,TRBJ1-4,-,TGTGCCAGCAGCGTCCCTCCTGATGAAAAACTGTTTTTT,CASSVPPDEKLFF
TRBV29-1,many,TRBJ2-5,TRBD2,TGCAGCGTTGAAGAGGGACTAGCGGGAGGCCCGAGGGAGACCCAGTACTTC,CSVEEGLAGGPRETQYF
TRBV27,many,TRBJ1-5,-,TGTGCCAGCAGTTTAAGGAGGGCGAGCAATCAGCCCCAGCATTTT,CASSLRRASNQPQHF
TRBV30,many,TRBJ1-4,-,TGTGCCTCTAGGCGGGGGGCGCTGAACGCAACTAATGAAAAACTGTTTTTT,CASRRGALNATNEKLFF
TRBV6-1,many,TRBJ2-1,TRBD2,TGTGCCAGTAGAGGCGGGAGTTCCTACAATGAGCAGTTCTTC,CASRGGSSYNEQFF
TRBV19,-,TRBJ2-1,-,TGTGCCAGTAGTGTGGGGGCGCTAGGTGAGCAGTTCTTC,CASSVGALGEQFF
TRBV4-3,many,TRBJ2-1,TRBD2,TGCGCCAGCAGCCAAGAACTGTGGACTAGCGGGAGGAATGAGCAGTTCTTC,CASSQELWTSGRNEQFF
TRBV6-1,-,TRBJ2-7,-,TGTGCCAGCAGTGAAGTGAACGGGGTCGAGCAGTACTTC,CASSEVNGVEQYF
TRBV6-2/TRBV6-3,many,TRBJ2-1,-,TGTGCCAGCAGTTACCAAGGTGAGGGTGAGCAGTTCTTC,CASSYQGEGEQFF
TRBV20-1,-,TRBJ2-5,TRBD1,TGCAGTGCTAGTAGTGCCAGCAGTTACGGGACAGAAGAGACCCAGTACTTC,CSASSASSYGTEETQYF
TRBV3-1,many,TRBJ2-7,TRBD2,TGTGCCAGCAGCCAATGGACTAGCGGGAGCTACGAGCAGTACTTC,CASSQWTSGSYEQYF
TRBV2,many,TRBJ2-1,TRBD2,TGTGCCAGCACACAAGAACTAAGGACTAGCGGGAGAAACAATGAGCAGTTCTTC,CASTQELRTSGRNNEQFF
TRBV6-2/TRBV6-3,many,TRBJ2-2,-,TGTGCCAGCAGTCTTTGGGGGAGAGGGAACACCGGGGAGCTGTTTTTT,CASSLWGRGNTGELFF
TRBV3-1,many,TRBJ1-1,-,TGTGCCAGCAGCCAAGATTTACAGAGTGAAGCTTTCTTT,CASSQDLQSEAFF
TRBV7-2,many,TRBJ2-1,TRBD2,TGTGCCAGCAGCTTAGTGGGGACTAGCGGGTACAATGAGCAGTTCTTC,CASSLVGTSGYNEQFF
TRBV27,many,TRBJ2-1,TRBD2,TGTGCCAGCAGTCCGACCCCCCTCGGGACTAGCGGGGGAAATGAGCAGTTCTTC,CASSPTPLGTSGGNEQFF
TRBV9,many,TRBJ2-5,TRBD1,TGTGCCAGCAGCGTAGGCTCCGGGACAGGGGAGACCCAGTACTTC,CASSVGSGTGETQYF
TRBV6-1,many,TRBJ2-7,-,TGTGCCAGCAGTGAATCTAACGTCTACGAGCAGTACTTC,CASSESNVYEQYF